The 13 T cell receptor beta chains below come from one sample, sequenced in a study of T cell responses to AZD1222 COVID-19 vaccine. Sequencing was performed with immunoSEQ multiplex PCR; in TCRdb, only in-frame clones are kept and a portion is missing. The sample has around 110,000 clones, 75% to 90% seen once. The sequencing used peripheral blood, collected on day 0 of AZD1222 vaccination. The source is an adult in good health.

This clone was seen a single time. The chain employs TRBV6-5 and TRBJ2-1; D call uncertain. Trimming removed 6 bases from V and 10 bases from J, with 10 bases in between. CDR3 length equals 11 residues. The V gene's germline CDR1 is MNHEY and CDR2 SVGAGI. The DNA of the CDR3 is TGTGCCAGCAGAAGACATACCGAGCAGTTCTTC. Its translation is CASRRHTEQFF.

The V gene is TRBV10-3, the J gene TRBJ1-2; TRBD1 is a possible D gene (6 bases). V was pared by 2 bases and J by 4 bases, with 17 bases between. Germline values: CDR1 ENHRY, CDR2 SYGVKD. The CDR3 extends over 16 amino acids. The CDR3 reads CAISEKPGQNTYGYTF. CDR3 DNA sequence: TGTGCCATCAGTGAGAAACCGGGACAAAATACCTATGGCTACACCTTC.

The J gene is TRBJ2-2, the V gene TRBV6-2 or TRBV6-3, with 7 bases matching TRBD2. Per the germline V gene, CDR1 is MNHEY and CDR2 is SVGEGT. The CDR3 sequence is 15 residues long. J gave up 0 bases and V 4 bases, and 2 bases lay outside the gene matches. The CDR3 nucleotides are TGTGCCAGCAGTTGGGGGAGGGCGAACACCGGGGAGCTGTTTTTT. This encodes CASSWGRANTGELFF.

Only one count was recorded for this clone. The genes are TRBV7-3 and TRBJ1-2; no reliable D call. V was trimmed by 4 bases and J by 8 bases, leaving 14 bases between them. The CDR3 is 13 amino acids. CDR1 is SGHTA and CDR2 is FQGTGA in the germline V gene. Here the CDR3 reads CASSSSGEGGYTF. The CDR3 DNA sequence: TGTGCCAGCAGCTCTTCCGGGGAGGGAGGCTACACCTTC.

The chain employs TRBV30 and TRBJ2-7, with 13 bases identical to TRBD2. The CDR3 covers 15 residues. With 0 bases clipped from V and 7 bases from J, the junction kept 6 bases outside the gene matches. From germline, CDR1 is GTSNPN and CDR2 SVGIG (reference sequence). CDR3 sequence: CAWSVGLAGVREQYF. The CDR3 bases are TGTGCCTGGAGTGTAGGACTAGCGGGAGTAAGGGAGCAGTACTTC.

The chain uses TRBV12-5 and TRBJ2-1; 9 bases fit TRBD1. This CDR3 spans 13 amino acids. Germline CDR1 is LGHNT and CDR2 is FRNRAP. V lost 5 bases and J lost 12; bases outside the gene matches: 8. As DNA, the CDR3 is TGTGCTAGTGGTGGGACAGGGCAGGTAAGGCAGTTCTTC. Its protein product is CASGGTGQVRQFF.

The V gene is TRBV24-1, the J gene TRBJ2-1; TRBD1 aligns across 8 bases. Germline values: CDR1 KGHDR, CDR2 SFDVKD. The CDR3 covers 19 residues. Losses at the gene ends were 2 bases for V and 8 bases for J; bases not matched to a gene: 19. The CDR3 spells CATSDSWTGMGKTRDEQFF. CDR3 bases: TGTGCCACCAGTGATTCCTGGACAGGGATGGGGAAAACTAGAGATGAGCAGTTCTTC.

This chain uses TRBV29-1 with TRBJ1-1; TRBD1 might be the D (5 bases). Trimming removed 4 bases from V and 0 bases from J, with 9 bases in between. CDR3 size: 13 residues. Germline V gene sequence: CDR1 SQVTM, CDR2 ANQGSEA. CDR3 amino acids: CSVGGGLNTEAFF. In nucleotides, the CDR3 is TGCAGCGTTGGTGGGGGTCTGAACACTGAAGCTTTCTTT.

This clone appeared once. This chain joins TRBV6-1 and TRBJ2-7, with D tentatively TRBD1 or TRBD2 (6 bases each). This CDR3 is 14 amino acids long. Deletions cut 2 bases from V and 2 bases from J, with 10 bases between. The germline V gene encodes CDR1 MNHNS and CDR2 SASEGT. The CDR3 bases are TGTGCCAGCAGTGAAAGGGGGGACCCCTACGAGCAGTACTTC. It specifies CASSERGDPYEQYF.

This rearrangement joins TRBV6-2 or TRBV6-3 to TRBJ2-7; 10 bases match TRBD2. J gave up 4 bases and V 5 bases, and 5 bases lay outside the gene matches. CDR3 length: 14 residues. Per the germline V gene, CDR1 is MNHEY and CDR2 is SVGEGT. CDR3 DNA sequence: TGTGCCAGCAGTCGGACTAGCGGACTTTACGAGCAGTACTTC. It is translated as CASSRTSGLYEQYF.

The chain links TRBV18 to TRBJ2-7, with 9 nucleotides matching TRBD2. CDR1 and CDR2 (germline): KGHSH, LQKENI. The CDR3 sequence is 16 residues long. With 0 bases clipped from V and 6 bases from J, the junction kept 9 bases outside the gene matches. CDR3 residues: CASSPPSGSYVGEQYF. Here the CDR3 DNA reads TGTGCCAGCTCACCACCTAGCGGGAGTTACGTCGGCGAGCAGTACTTC.

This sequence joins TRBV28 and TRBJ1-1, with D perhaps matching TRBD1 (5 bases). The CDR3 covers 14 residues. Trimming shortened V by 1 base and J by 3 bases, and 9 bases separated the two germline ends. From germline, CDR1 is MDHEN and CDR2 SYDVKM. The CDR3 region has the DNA TGTGCCAGCAGTTTATCTGGGGGTTACACTGAAGCTTTCTTT. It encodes CASSLSGGYTEAFF.

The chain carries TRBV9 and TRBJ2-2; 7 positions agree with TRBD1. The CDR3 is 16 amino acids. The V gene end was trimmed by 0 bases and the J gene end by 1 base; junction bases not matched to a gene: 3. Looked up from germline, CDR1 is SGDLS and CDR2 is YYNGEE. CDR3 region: CASSVGTGQNTGELFF. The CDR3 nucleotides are TGTGCCAGCAGCGTAGGGACAGGACAGAACACCGGGGAGCTGTTTTTT. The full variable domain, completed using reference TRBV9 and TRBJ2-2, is DSGVTQTPKHLITATGQRVTLRCSPRSGDLSVYWYQQSLDQGLQFLIQYYNGEERAKGNILERFSAQQFPDLHSELNLSSLELGDSALYFCASSVGTGQNTGELFFGEGSRLTVL.